These T cell receptor beta chains were read from a single sample in a study of radiotherapy plus CTLA-4 blockade in lung cancer. Produced via immunoSEQ multiplex PCR; TCRdb's table is partial and in-frame only. The data show roughly 90,000 clones, approximately 80% seen once. Sequenced material: peripheral blood, taken from a patient treated with radiotherapy plus ipilimumab. Receptors originate from a human donor with non-small cell lung cancer that progressed on radiotherapy plus ipilimumab. Each CDR3 is given with its conserved first and last residue.

>TRBJ1-1|TRBV18
CASSPPARTNTEAFF
>TRBJ2-4|TRBV2
CASSEYGRGKNIQYF
>TRBJ1-2|TRBV6-5
CASSYSVQLENYGYTF
>TRBJ1-2|TRBV2
CASSSYGYTF
>TRBJ2-1|TRBV30
CAWWAVSSYNEQFF
>TRBJ2-3|TRBV25-1
CASSAPDTDTQYF
>TRBJ2-4|TRBV6-7
CASSSCVNIQYF
>TRBJ2-3|TRBV30
CAWSGRLGYTDTQYF
>TRBJ1-3|TRBV28
CASSWTVSGNTIYF
>TRBJ2-6|TRBV29-1
CSVESPRRDRGPGANVLTF
>TRBJ2-7|TRBV6-5
CASSPKQGLVHEQYF
>TRBJ2-5|TRBV2
CASRGTSGRGPQETQYF
>TRBJ1-5|TRBV19
CASSIVSFSNQPQHF
>TRBJ2-1|TRBV10-2
CASSETNHAGNEQFF
>TRBJ2-3|TRBV5-5
CASSLHTSTDPDTQYF
>TRBJ2-4|TRBV15
CATSRSGTSGGGIQYF
>TRBJ2-5|TRBV28
CASSLTGGGKTQYF
>TRBJ2-2|TRBV6-1
CASSEALRTGELFF
>TRBJ2-7|TRBV11-2
CASSLGDRGSFVEQYF
>TRBJ1-2|TRBV6-1
CASSASRGTNYGYTF
>TRBJ2-3|TRBV11-2
CASSFLGWRELRDTQYF
>TRBJ1-1|TRBV30
CAWSAFRESEAFF
>TRBJ2-5|TRBV9
CASSRSLEETQYF
>TRBJ2-2|TRBV30
CAWSASTGELFF
>TRBJ1-4|TRBV5-1
CASSLRGTGAEKLFF
>TRBJ2-3|TRBV6-4
CASSEGRDQGTQYF
>TRBJ2-1|TRBV2
CASRDPGQNHNEQFF
>TRBJ2-2|TRBV5-1
CASSTGGNTGELFF
>TRBJ2-1|TRBV20-1
CSAGIGEQFF
>TRBJ2-1|TRBV27
CASSLLGTSPNEQFF
>TRBJ1-1|TRBV30
CACQGAQGTEAFF
>TRBJ2-5|TRBV5-1
CASSLTSGRGETQYF
>TRBJ1-5|TRBV18
CASSAPYSNQPQHF
>TRBJ2-2|TRBV19
CASSHGTGLRKYTGELFF
>TRBJ2-5|TRBV6-6
CASIQGGAETQYF
>TRBJ1-2|TRBV11-2
CASSLDRVGYYGYTF
>TRBJ1-2|TRBV28
CASSLSRTDYGYTF
>TRBJ2-1|TRBV5-5
CASSPGQGSYNEQFF
>TRBJ1-5|TRBV7-9
CASSWDTDQPQHF
>TRBJ2-7|TRBV6-1
CASSEERAFYEQYF
>TRBJ2-2|TRBV7-9
CASSQLGRGDGELFF
>TRBJ2-3|TRBV5-1
CASSFRGRIASTDTQYF
>TRBJ2-7|TRBV6-5
CATRGTASSYEQYF